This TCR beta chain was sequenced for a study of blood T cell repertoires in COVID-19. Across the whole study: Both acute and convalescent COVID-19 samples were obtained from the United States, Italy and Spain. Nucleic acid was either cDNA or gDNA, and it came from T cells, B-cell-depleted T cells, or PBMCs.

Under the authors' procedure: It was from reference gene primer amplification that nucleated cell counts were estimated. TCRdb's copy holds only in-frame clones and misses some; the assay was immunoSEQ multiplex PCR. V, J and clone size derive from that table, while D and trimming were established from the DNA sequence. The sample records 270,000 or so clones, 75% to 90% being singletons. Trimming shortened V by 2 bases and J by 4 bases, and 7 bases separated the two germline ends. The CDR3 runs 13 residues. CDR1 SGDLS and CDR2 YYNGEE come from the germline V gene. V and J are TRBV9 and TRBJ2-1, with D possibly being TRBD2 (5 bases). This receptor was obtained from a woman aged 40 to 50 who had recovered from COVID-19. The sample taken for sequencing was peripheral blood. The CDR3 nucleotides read TGTGCCAGCAGCGTGAGGGTTTACAATGAGCAGTTCTTC. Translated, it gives CASSVRVYNEQFF. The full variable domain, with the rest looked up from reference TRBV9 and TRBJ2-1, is DSGVTQTPKHLITATGQRVTLRCSPRSGDLSVYWYQQSLDQGLQFLIQYYNGEERAKGNILERFSAQQFPDLHSELNLSSLELGDSALYFCASSVRVYNEQFFGPGTRLTVL.